Listed here are 15 T cell receptor beta chains from one sample, sequenced in a study of identical twins. TCRdb re-called the 5' RACE reads with MiXCR, one entry per CDR3 protein. The table includes about 720,000 distinct CDR3 sequences, under 9% detected once. The same data also went into a second study, on yellow fever vaccine responses in identical twins.

Sequenced material: PBMCs. These receptors all come from a woman aged 18-29 years in good health.

This clonotype was picked up a small number of times. The gene calls are TRBV29-1 and TRBJ2-7; tentatively, D is TRBD2 (6 bases). CDR3 length: 13 residues. CDR1 and CDR2 from the germline V gene are SQVTM and ANQGSEA. Trimming took off 1 base at V and 4 bases at J, with 11 bases between the two ends. CDR3 region: CSVEVAGRYEQYF. CDR3 DNA: TGCAGCGTTGAAGTTGCGGGGAGATACGAGCAGTACTTC.

This clonotype appeared a few times. The chain has TRBV6-2 or TRBV6-3 and TRBJ2-1; 9 bases align to TRBD2. Germline CDR1 and CDR2: MNHEY and SVGEGT. Trimming removed 0 bases from V and 4 bases from J; junction bases left unmatched: 7. CDR3 size: 17 residues. The CDR3 DNA sequence: TGTGCCAGCAGTTACTCAGATAGCGGGAGCTGGTACAATGAGCAGTTCTTC. It translates to CASSYSDSGSWYNEQFF.

The table lists this clonotype with a few counts. The rearrangement links TRBV10-1 to TRBJ2-2, with 7 nucleotides matching TRBD1. V lost 3 bases and J lost 3; bases outside the gene matches: 1. CDR3 size: 14 residues. CDR1 is WNHNN, CDR2 SYGVQD, per germline (reference sequence). The CDR3 DNA is TGCGCCAGCAGTGAAGGGGGCTACACCGGGGAGCTGTTTTTT. This sequence encodes CASSEGGYTGELFF.

This clonotype occurred a few times. This rearrangement joins TRBV20-1 to TRBJ2-5; no clear D gene. The CDR3 runs 13 residues. V shed 6 bases and J shed 2 bases, with 13 bases lying between them. Looked up from germline, CDR1 is DFQATT and CDR2 is SNEGSKA (reference sequence). The CDR3 reads CSAPLGQQETQYF. The CDR3, as DNA: TGCAGTGCCCCTTTGGGCCAGCAAGAGACCCAGTACTTC.

The chain couples TRBV28 to TRBJ2-1, with 8 bases matching TRBD1. CDR1 and CDR2 (germline): MDHEN, SYDVKM. V was pared by 6 bases and J by 4 bases, with 11 bases of the junction left unmatched. The CDR3 extends over 16 amino acids. The CDR3 DNA is TGTGCCAGCAGAAGCTCCGGGACAGGCGAATACAATGAGCAGTTCTTC. It is translated as CASRSSGTGEYNEQFF.

V is TRBV29-1 and J is TRBJ2-1, with 7 bases matching TRBD1. The CDR3 totals 15 residues. Trimming removed 6 bases from V and 2 bases from J; junction bases left unmatched: 10. The V gene's germline CDR1 is SQVTM and CDR2 ANQGSEA. The CDR3 is CSVEAGQGAYNEQFF. CDR3 DNA sequence: TGCAGCGTAGAGGCGGGCCAGGGGGCCTACAATGAGCAGTTCTTC.

This clonotype was observed at least ten times. This sequence joins TRBV5-1 and TRBJ2-7; D not certain. Germline V gene data show CDR1 as SGHRS and CDR2 as YFSETQ. V was cut by 4 bases and J by 4 bases, with 18 bases left in between. CDR3 length: 15 residues. CDR3 DNA: TGCGCCAGCAGCGTTGAGACCTCTGGACCGTACGAGCAGTACTTC. Protein: CASSVETSGPYEQYF. The full variable domain, completed using reference TRBV5-1 and TRBJ2-7, is KAGVTQTPRYLIKTRGQQVTLSCSPISGHRSVSWYQQTPGQGLQFLFEYFSETQRNKGNFPGRFSGRQFSNSRSEMNVSTLELGDSALYLCASSVETSGPYEQYFGPGTRLTVT.

CDR3 amino acids: CASSLGVAAARSTQYF. As DNA, the CDR3 is TGTGCCAGCAGTTTAGGAGTAGCGGCAGCTAGAAGTACGCAGTATTTT. J is TRBJ2-3 and V is TRBV12-3 or TRBV12-4; D is possibly TRBD2 (6 bases). V lost 1 base to trimming and J lost 8 bases, with 19 bases between them. This CDR3 region has 16 residues.

This clonotype has at least ten counts. V and J are TRBV7-2 and TRBJ2-1; D is unclear. Germline V gene lookup returns CDR1 SGHTA and CDR2 FQGNSA. The CDR3 consists of 14 residues. V lost 2 bases and J 2 bases, leaving 7 bases between the germline ends. CDR3: CASSLTVAYNEQFF. For the CDR3, the DNA is TGTGCCAGCAGCTTAACTGTTGCCTACAATGAGCAGTTCTTC.

The DNA of the CDR3 is TGTGCCAGCAGCCAAACGGCGCGGGGGGGCCAAGAGACCCAGTACTTC. It encodes CASSQTARGGQETQYF. The rearrangement uses TRBV4-2 and TRBJ2-5; 9 nucleotides line up with TRBD2. V lost 2 bases and J lost 1; bases outside the gene matches: 5. CDR3 size: 16 residues. The germline gives CDR1 LGHNA, CDR2 YNFKEQ.

In its sample, this clonotype was seen a few times. The chain has TRBV20-1 and TRBJ2-3; no clear D. CDR1 DFQATT and CDR2 SNEGSKA come from the germline V gene (reference sequence). The length of the CDR3 is 12 residues. CDR3: CRCGQVTDTQYF. DNA for the CDR3: TGCCGGTGTGGGCAGGTCACAGATACGCAGTATTTT.

Only a few counts were recorded for this clonotype. This chain connects TRBV13 to TRBJ2-1; maybe TRBD2 (5 bases). V was clipped by 5 bases and J by 4 bases, with 21 bases between them. This CDR3 region has 17 residues. The germline gives CDR1 PRHDT, CDR2 FYEKMQ (reference sequence). This CDR3 reads CASSALVGLAVYNEQFF. The CDR3 nucleotides read TGTGCCAGCAGCGCCCTTGTAGGGCTAGCCGTTTACAATGAGCAGTTCTTC.

In its sample, this clonotype was seen a few times. CDR3: CATSITGSYNEQFF. CDR3 nucleotide sequence: TGTGCCACCAGTATTACAGGGAGCTACAATGAGCAGTTCTTC. The chain recombines TRBV15 with TRBJ2-1; TRBD1 might be the D (6 bases). V was clipped by 6 bases and J by 3 bases, with 12 bases between them. There are 14 residues in the CDR3. Germline loops: CDR1 LNHNV, CDR2 YYDKDF (reference sequence).

This clonotype was counted at least ten times. The V and J genes are TRBV5-1 and TRBJ2-5; 11 positions match TRBD2. Losses at the gene ends were 4 bases for V and 2 bases for J; bases not matched to a gene: 7. This CDR3 spans 16 amino acids. The germline V gene encodes CDR1 SGHRS and CDR2 YFSETQ. The CDR3 loop is CASSSRLAGHQETQYF. Here the CDR3 DNA reads TGCGCCAGCAGCAGCAGACTAGCGGGACATCAAGAGACCCAGTACTTC.

The V call is TRBV2, the J call TRBJ2-3; D is undetermined. This CDR3 has 14 residues. Germline assignment: CDR1 SNHLY and CDR2 FYNNEI. The V and J ends lost 5 bases and 2 bases respectively, with 11 bases between them. The CDR3: CASSSDPSTDTQYF. CDR3 in DNA: TGTGCCAGCAGTAGCGATCCCTCCACAGATACGCAGTATTTT.